The 20 T cell receptor beta chains in this list originate from one sample, sequenced in a study of T cell changes during pregnancy in multiple sclerosis (dated by TCRdb to about 2019). Receptors were amplified or captured by the immunoSEQ multiplex PCR assay. TCRdb retrieved this table from immuneACCESS and kept in-frame rearrangements only. Not all clones are present; in checked studies, unresolved V genes account for under half, and no reason is known for the remainder. The sample table records 70,000 to 80,000 clones; 92% of these occur just once. Roughly 3.3% of the sample is taken by the ten largest. The sequencing here drew on peripheral blood, taken after pregnancy. The receptors were gathered from a female donor in good health, enrolled as a control in a pregnancy study.

The rearrangement links TRBV5-1 to TRBJ1-1, with a weak D call TRBD1 (5 bases). CDR1 is SGHRS, CDR2 YFSETQ, per germline. The ends were cut back, 0 bases at V and 0 bases at J, with 15 bases in the middle. The CDR3 spans 17 residues. As DNA, the CDR3 is TGCGCCAGCAGCTTGGACGGGGGAGGGCGTTTGAACACTGAAGCTTTCTTT. Protein: CASSLDGGGRLNTEAFF. Together with reference TRBV5-1 and TRBJ1-1, the CDR3 gives the full variable domain: KAGVTQTPRYLIKTRGQQVTLSCSPISGHRSVSWYQQTPGQGLQFLFEYFSETQRNKGNFPGRFSGRQFSNSRSEMNVSTLELGDSALYLCASSLDGGGRLNTEAFFGQGTRLTVV.

Only one count was recorded for this clone. This chain uses TRBV6-5 with TRBJ2-7; 8 bases are shared with TRBD1. The CDR3 totals 15 residues. Trimming removed 0 bases from V and 6 bases from J; junction bases left unmatched: 7. The germline V gene encodes CDR1 MNHEY and CDR2 SVGAGI. The CDR3 region is CASSYSSRGLGEQYF. The CDR3 coding sequence is TGTGCCAGCAGTTACTCCTCCAGGGGGCTGGGCGAGCAGTACTTC.

This chain uses TRBV19 with TRBJ1-6; TRBD1 matches 10 bases. In germline, CDR1 is LNHDA, CDR2 SQIVND (reference sequence). This CDR3 region has 16 residues. V shed 3 bases and J 9 bases; nucleotides not matched to a gene: 8. The CDR3 here is CASSMDRDRGSSPLHF. The CDR3 DNA is TGTGCCAGTAGTATGGACCGGGACAGGGGAAGTTCACCCCTCCACTTT.

A single count supports this clone. The chain uses TRBV19 and TRBJ2-7; 9 nucleotides match TRBD1. V shed 5 bases, J shed 4 bases, and the junction held 6 bases outside the gene matches. From germline, CDR1 is LNHDA and CDR2 SQIVND (reference sequence). This CDR3 is 14 amino acids long. CDR3 sequence reads: CASSERTGAYEQYF. DNA for the CDR3: TGTGCCAGTAGTGAACGGACAGGGGCTTACGAGCAGTACTTC.

The rearrangement uses TRBV29-1 and TRBJ1-2, with D possibly TRBD1 on 6 matching bases. The V gene's germline CDR1 is SQVTM and CDR2 ANQGSEA. Trimming removed 7 bases at V and 4 bases at J, with 22 bases between. The CDR3 runs 15 residues. In DNA, the CDR3 is TGCAGCGATGCAATTAAGGGGGAAGTTGCCTATGGCTACACCTTC. It is translated as CSDAIKGEVAYGYTF. Variable domain in full (rest from reference TRBV29-1 and TRBJ1-2): SAVISQKPSRDICQRGTSLTIQCQVDSQVTMMFWYRQQPGQSLTLIATANQGSEATYESGFVIDKFPISRPNLTFSTLTVSNMSPEDSSIYLCSDAIKGEVAYGYTFGSGTRLTVV.

The chain employs TRBV4-1 and TRBJ2-2, with 8 bases fitting TRBD1. V lost 4 bases and J lost 1; bases outside the gene matches: 5. The CDR3 totals 16 residues. Germline CDR1 reads MGHRA; CDR2 reads YSYEKL. The CDR3 region is CASSLTGTGNTGELFF. The CDR3, as DNA: TGCGCCAGCAGCCTGACCGGGACAGGGAACACCGGGGAGCTGTTTTTT.

The chain combines TRBV11-3 with TRBJ2-5, with 15 bases matching TRBD2. J gave up 5 bases and V 5 bases, and 6 bases lay outside the gene matches. CDR1 and CDR2 from the germline V gene are SGHNT and YENEEA. The length of the CDR3 is 16 residues. The CDR3: CASSTGLAGGGETQYF. As DNA, the CDR3 is TGTGCCAGCAGCACGGGACTAGCGGGAGGAGGGGAGACCCAGTACTTC.

V gene TRBV6-5 combines with J gene TRBJ2-5; D might be TRBD1 (6 bases). Matching the DNA end better, TRBJ2-7 makes the J call doubtful. The CDR3 length is 16 residues. Germline V CDR1 and CDR2: MNHEY, SVGAGI. The CDR3 bases are TGTGCCAGCAGTTACACACCCCAGGGGCGGGCCCACGAGCAGTACTTC. It codes for CASSYTPQGRAHEQYF.

The chain combines TRBV19 with TRBJ2-1, with TRBD1 matching 7 bases. V shed 6 bases, J shed 8 bases, and the junction held 16 bases outside the gene matches. This CDR3 has 16 residues. Looked up from germline, CDR1 is LNHDA and CDR2 is SQIVND (reference sequence). The CDR3 DNA follows: TGTGCCAGTAGGCCAAGGGGGCTGTTATTGTTGGATGAGCAGTTCTTC. As protein: CASRPRGLLLLDEQFF.

This clone was seen only a few times. The gene calls are TRBV5-1 and TRBJ1-1, with 7 positions matching TRBD1. V was clipped by 1 base and J by 7 bases; unmatched bases: 7. Germline CDR1 is SGHRS and CDR2 is YFSETQ. The CDR3 runs to 14 residues. The CDR3 nucleotides read TGCGCCAGCAGCTTGAACACCGGGACAGTTGAAGCTTTCTTT. It specifies CASSLNTGTVEAFF.

The chain combines TRBV4-3 with TRBJ2-3, with TRBD1 matching 7 bases. Germline V gives CDR1 LGHNA, CDR2 YSLEER. This CDR3 contains 13 residues. J lost 11 bases, V lost 0 bases, and 5 bases had no gene match. CDR3 loop: CASSQDYRGMQYF. The CDR3 region has the DNA TGCGCCAGCAGCCAAGATTACAGGGGAATGCAGTATTTT.

The chain links TRBV5-4 to TRBJ1-6; D ambiguous. CDR1 and CDR2 (germline): SGHNT, YYREEE (reference sequence). V lost 4 bases, J lost 8 bases, and 10 bases lay in between. The CDR3 runs 13 residues. The CDR3 loop is CASSTSTDSPLHF. Here the CDR3 DNA reads TGTGCCAGCAGCACAAGTACAGATTCACCCCTCCACTTT.

The chain joins TRBV6-5 to TRBJ2-3; 7 nucleotides align to TRBD2. CDR3 size: 14 residues. V lost 5 bases, J lost 9 bases, and 11 bases stayed unmatched. In germline, CDR1 is MNHEY, CDR2 SVGAGI. The CDR3 sequence: CASSPLARSNTQYF. The CDR3, as DNA: TGTGCCAGCAGTCCACTAGCGCGAAGTAACACGCAGTATTTT.

This chain links TRBV5-6 with TRBJ2-1; 9 bases fit TRBD1. CDR1 and CDR2 (germline): SGHDT, YYEEEE. The CDR3 has 15 residues. V lost 3 bases, J lost 7 bases, and 8 bases stayed unmatched. CDR3 amino acids: CASSWDRAGSNEQFF. In DNA form, the CDR3 reads TGTGCCAGCAGCTGGGACAGGGCTGGGTCGAATGAGCAGTTCTTC.

The chain's CDR3 is CASSPGTWKETQYF. Written as DNA, the CDR3 is TGTGCCAGCAGCCCCGGGACTTGGAAAGAGACCCAGTACTTC. V is TRBV7-8 and J is TRBJ2-5, with D possibly being TRBD2 (6 bases). The length of the CDR3 is 14 residues. Germline V gene sequence: CDR1 SGHVS, CDR2 FQNEAQ. The germline V and J ends were trimmed by 5 bases and 3 bases, with 13 bases remaining between them.

The chain carries TRBV5-1 and TRBJ2-2; no definite D call. Trimming left V 0 bases short and J 7 bases short, with 4 bases between. Germline values: CDR1 SGHRS, CDR2 YFSETQ. CDR3 length equals 12 residues. CDR3 DNA: TGCGCCAGCAGCTTGGCAGGCGGGGAGCTGTTTTTT. It specifies CASSLAGGELFF.

CDR3 in amino acids: CASSTRTENYGYTF. CDR3 in DNA: TGTGCCAGCAGTACCCGGACAGAAAACTATGGCTACACCTTC. The chain couples TRBV6-1 to TRBJ1-2; possible D gene TRBD1, 6 bases. CDR1 MNHNS and CDR2 SASEGT come from the germline V gene. Trimming pared 5 bases from V and 2 bases from J, leaving 12 bases between. This CDR3 region has 14 residues.

The chain employs TRBV5-1 and TRBJ2-3, with D unclear. CDR3 length equals 13 residues. V lost 2 bases to trimming and J lost 6 bases, with 10 bases between them. Germline values: CDR1 SGHRS, CDR2 YFSETQ. The CDR3 sequence: CASSFEERDTQYF. Here the CDR3 DNA reads TGCGCCAGCAGCTTCGAGGAGAGGGATACGCAGTATTTT. The full variable domain, in which reference TRBV5-1 and TRBJ2-3 provide the parts outside the CDR3, is KAGVTQTPRYLIKTRGQQVTLSCSPISGHRSVSWYQQTPGQGLQFLFEYFSETQRNKGNFPGRFSGRQFSNSRSEMNVSTLELGDSALYLCASSFEERDTQYFGPGTRLTVL.

This clone was seen only once. This sequence joins TRBV5-6 and TRBJ2-7; 9 bases agree with TRBD1. CDR1 and CDR2 (germline): SGHDT, YYEEEE. The CDR3 is made up of 16 amino acids. Trimming removed 0 bases from V and 1 base from J; junction bases left unmatched: 5. The CDR3 DNA reads as TGTGCCAGCAGCTTGGGATTTGGGACAGGGTCCTACGAGCAGTACTTC. This sequence encodes CASSLGFGTGSYEQYF.

The chain couples TRBV19 to TRBJ1-2; 9 positions agree with TRBD1. The ends lost 4 bases at V and 6 bases at J; junction bases unmatched: 6. The CDR3 runs 14 residues. The V gene's germline CDR1 is LNHDA and CDR2 SQIVND (reference sequence). The CDR3 bases are TGTGCCAGTAGTACAATACAGGGGGCCCATGGCTACACCTTC. The encoded protein is CASSTIQGAHGYTF.